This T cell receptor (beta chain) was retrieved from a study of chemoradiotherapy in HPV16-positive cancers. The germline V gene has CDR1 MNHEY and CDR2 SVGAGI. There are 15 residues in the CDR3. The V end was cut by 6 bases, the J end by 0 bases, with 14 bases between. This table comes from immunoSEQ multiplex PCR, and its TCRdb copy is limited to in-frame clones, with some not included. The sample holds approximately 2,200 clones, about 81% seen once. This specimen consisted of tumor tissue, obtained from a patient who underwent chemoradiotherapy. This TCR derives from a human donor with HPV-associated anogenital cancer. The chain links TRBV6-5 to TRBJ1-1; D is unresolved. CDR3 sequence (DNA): TGTGCCAGCAGCCTCGGTAGGTCTGTGAACACTGAAGCTTTCTTT. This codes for CASSLGRSVNTEAFF.